The 26 T cell receptor beta chains listed next were all sequenced from one sample in a study of blood T cell repertoires in COVID-19. Assay: immunoSEQ multiplex PCR; the TCRdb copy retains only in-frame clones and omits some. The repertoire has about 52,000 clones, approximately 84% of them found once; the top ten carry approximately 15%. The sequencing sample was made of peripheral blood. The receptors stem from a human donor with active COVID-19. The donor label of this sample is uncertain.

This chain links TRBV5-1 with TRBJ1-6; D might be TRBD1 (5 bases). The V end was cut by 2 bases, the J end by 6 bases, with 12 bases between. This CDR3 comprises 15 residues. Germline-derived CDR1 and CDR2 are SGHRS and YFSETQ. This chain's CDR3 is CASSFAGGGNSPLHF. DNA for the CDR3: TGCGCCAGCAGCTTCGCGGGGGGGGGTAATTCACCCCTCCACTTT.

The chain combines TRBV6-4 with TRBJ1-4, with 7 bases lining up with TRBD1. V was clipped by 4 bases and J by 7 bases; unmatched bases: 24. Germline CDR1 and CDR2: MRHNA and SNTAGT. The CDR3 extends over 20 amino acids. This CDR3 is CASSASAWVGGNPLIEKLFF. The CDR3, as DNA: TGTGCCAGCAGTGCCTCCGCGTGGGTAGGGGGCAACCCCCTTATTGAAAAACTGTTTTTT.

The chain carries TRBV7-3 and TRBJ2-7; 7 bases align to TRBD1. The germline CDR1 and CDR2 sequences are SGHTA and FQGTGA. The V and J ends lost 5 bases and 7 bases, in that order; junction bases with no gene match: 17. CDR3 size: 16 residues. CDR3 loop: CASSILSRAGGSEQYF. The CDR3 nucleotides are TGTGCCAGCAGCATCCTCAGCAGAGCAGGGGGTAGTGAGCAGTACTTC.

This sequence joins TRBV7-2 and TRBJ1-2, with D unresolved. Deletions cut 5 bases from V and 7 bases from J, with 20 bases between. CDR1 and CDR2 from the germline V gene are SGHTA and FQGNSA. CDR3 length equals 15 residues. The CDR3 bases are TGTGCCAGCAGCCCCCGATACTCCTTATCCGTTGGCTACACCTTC. Translation gives CASSPRYSLSVGYTF.

The chain couples TRBV9 to TRBJ2-1; 8 positions match TRBD1. Unmatched junction bases numbered 14, after V lost 4 bases and J lost 8 bases. This CDR3 has 16 residues. Germline V gene data show CDR1 as SGDLS and CDR2 as YYNGEE. CDR3 sequence reads: CASSPRTGTVGDEQFF. The CDR3 region has the DNA TGTGCCAGCAGCCCCCGGACAGGGACGGTTGGCGATGAGCAGTTCTTC.

V gene TRBV7-3 combines with J gene TRBJ2-3; maybe TRBD2 (7 bases). Germline lookup yields CDR1 SGHTA and CDR2 FQGTGA. This CDR3 contains 15 residues. Trimming removed 5 bases at V and 4 bases at J, with 16 bases between. The CDR3 loop is CASSPLGGGADTQYF. The CDR3 bases are TGTGCCAGCAGCCCCCTGGGGGGGGGCGCAGATACGCAGTATTTT.

J is TRBJ2-1 and V is TRBV5-4, with a weak D call TRBD2 (6 bases). The germline gives CDR1 SGHNT, CDR2 YYREEE (reference sequence). With 4 bases removed from V and 6 bases from J, the gap between germline ends came to 14 bases. The CDR3 extends over 14 amino acids. The CDR3 reads CASSVSPGVNEQFF. As DNA, the CDR3 is TGTGCCAGCAGCGTCTCTCCGGGGGTCAATGAGCAGTTCTTC.

This rearrangement joins TRBV6-6 to TRBJ1-1; D is unresolved. There are 16 residues in the CDR3. Between the trimmed V and J ends, which lost 8 bases and 1 base, there was a span of 20 bases. Germline CDR1 MNHNY, CDR2 SVGAGI (reference sequence). CDR3 in DNA: TGTGCCAGCGGCCAAGACACGATTGGAGGGAACACTGAAGCTTTCTTT. This sequence encodes CASGQDTIGGNTEAFF.

This clone appeared a few times. J is TRBJ1-3 and V is TRBV13; TRBD1 might be the D (5 bases). CDR3 length: 14 amino acids. Trimming cost V 7 bases and J 0 bases, with 10 bases left between them. CDR1 is PRHDT, CDR2 FYEKMQ, per germline (reference sequence). The CDR3 region has the DNA TGTGCCAGCACCCGACAGACCTCTGGAAACACCATATATTTT. Translation gives CASTRQTSGNTIYF. The variable domain in full, completed from reference TRBV13 and TRBJ1-3, reads AAGVIQSPRHLIKEKRETATLKCYPIPRHDTVYWYQQGPGQDPQFLISFYEKMQSDKGSIPDRFSAQQFSDYHSELNMSSLELGDSALYFCASTRQTSGNTIYFGEGSWLTVV.

The rearrangement links TRBV13 to TRBJ2-1; the match to TRBD2 covers 12 bases. V was pared by 5 bases and J by 4 bases, with 3 bases of the junction left unmatched. The CDR3 length is 15 residues. Looked up from germline, CDR1 is PRHDT and CDR2 is FYEKMQ (reference sequence). The CDR3 here is CASSAGLAGYNEQFF. CDR3 nucleotide sequence: TGTGCCAGCAGCGCCGGACTAGCGGGGTACAATGAGCAGTTCTTC.

The chain employs TRBV7-3 and TRBJ1-2, with TRBD1 as a possible D gene (6 bases). The CDR3 is 12 residues long. Trimming took off 5 bases at V and 8 bases at J, with 12 bases between the two ends. From germline, CDR1 is SGHTA and CDR2 FQGTGA. CDR3 in amino acids: CASSRRGGGYTF. For the CDR3, the DNA is TGTGCCAGCAGCCGTCGAGGGGGAGGCTACACCTTC.

This clone was picked up a small number of times. The V call is TRBV2, the J call TRBJ2-1; the D gene is possibly TRBD2 (6 bases). Trimming left V 2 bases short and J 0 bases short, with 8 bases between. The CDR3 totals 15 residues. Germline CDR1 reads SNHLY; CDR2 reads FYNNEI. DNA for the CDR3: TGTGCCAGCAGTGAACTAGCGAACTCCTACAATGAGCAGTTCTTC. This sequence encodes CASSELANSYNEQFF.

V gene TRBV7-9 combines with J gene TRBJ1-1; weak D call: TRBD1 (5 bases). V was shortened by 2 bases and J by 4 bases, with 20 bases between the two germline ends. CDR1 and CDR2 (germline): SEHNR, FQNEAQ (reference sequence). The CDR3 has 17 residues. CDR3 DNA sequence: TGTGCCAGCAGCTTATTTGGCTTGACGGGGGAAGGCACTGAAGCTTTCTTT. Its translation is CASSLFGLTGEGTEAFF.

The rearrangement joins TRBV29-1 to TRBJ1-2; unclear D gene. The CDR3 is 14 residues long. From germline, CDR1 is SQVTM and CDR2 ANQGSEA. V was pared by 2 bases and J by 0 bases, with 10 bases between. This CDR3 reads CSVEPRLSNYGYTF. Written as DNA, the CDR3 is TGCAGCGTTGAACCGCGGCTCTCTAACTATGGCTACACCTTC. Full variable domain (remainder filled in from reference TRBV29-1 and TRBJ1-2): SAVISQKPSRDICQRGTSLTIQCQVDSQVTMMFWYRQQPGQSLTLIATANQGSEATYESGFVIDKFPISRPNLTFSTLTVSNMSPEDSSIYLCSVEPRLSNYGYTFGSGTRLTVV.

V usage is TRBV19 and J usage is TRBJ2-7; no clear D gene. The germline V gene has CDR1 LNHDA and CDR2 SQIVND (reference sequence). V lost 8 bases and J 2 bases, leaving 10 bases between the germline ends. The length of the CDR3 is 12 residues. The CDR3 sequence is CASADTAYEQYF. The DNA of the CDR3 is TGTGCCAGTGCCGACACGGCCTACGAGCAGTACTTC.

The chain carries TRBV11-3 and TRBJ2-3; D is unresolved. V was clipped by 2 bases and J by 0 bases, with 9 bases between them. The CDR3 has 15 residues. Germline assignment: CDR1 SGHNT and CDR2 YENEEA. This chain's CDR3 is CASSLNPSSTDTQYF. CDR3 bases: TGTGCCAGCAGCTTAAACCCCAGTAGCACAGATACGCAGTATTTT. Based on the CDR3 plus reference TRBV11-3 and TRBJ2-3, the full variable domain is EAGVVQSPRYKIIEKKQPVAFWCNPISGHNTLYWYLQNLGQGPELLIRYENEEAVDDSQLPKDRFSAERLKGVDSTLKIQPAELGDSAVYLCASSLNPSSTDTQYFGPGTRLTVL.

The chain has TRBV18 and TRBJ1-2, with D perhaps matching TRBD1 (6 bases). CDR3 length equals 19 residues. Per germline, CDR1 KGHSH and CDR2 LQKENI. V lost 2 bases and J 2 bases, leaving 24 bases between the germline ends. The CDR3 DNA reads as TGTGCCAGCTCACCAACGACTTCCCGAACCTCAACAGGGAACTATGGCTACACCTTC. Protein product: CASSPTTSRTSTGNYGYTF.

J is TRBJ1-6 and V is TRBV9; D ambiguous. V was pared by 3 bases and J by 4 bases, with 8 bases between. The germline V gene encodes CDR1 SGDLS and CDR2 YYNGEE. The CDR3 is made up of 14 amino acids. In DNA form, the CDR3 reads TGTGCCAGCAGCGCCGACACTTATAATTCACCCCTCCACTTT. Translating it yields CASSADTYNSPLHF.

The rearrangement uses TRBV5-4 and TRBJ2-6, with a possible D match to TRBD1 (6 bases). Germline CDR1 SGHNT, CDR2 YYREEE (reference sequence). V was cut by 3 bases and J by 1 base, with 14 bases left in between. CDR3 length equals 17 residues. The CDR3: CASSSGTYASGANVLTF. The CDR3 DNA follows: TGTGCCAGCAGCTCCGGGACATATGCTTCTGGGGCCAACGTCCTGACTTTC.

In nucleotides, the CDR3 is TGTGCCAGCAGCTTACGCGGGGGGGCCGGGGAGCAGTTCTTC. It translates to CASSLRGGAGEQFF. The V call is TRBV5-6, the J call TRBJ2-1, with 9 nucleotides matching TRBD2. The CDR3 is made up of 14 amino acids. From germline, CDR1 is SGHDT and CDR2 YYEEEE. The V segment lost 2 bases and the J segment 10 bases; nucleotides outside the gene matches: 7.

V is TRBV6-2 or TRBV6-3 and J is TRBJ2-7; TRBD1 is a possible D gene (6 bases). This CDR3 has 17 residues. The V and J ends lost 5 bases and 3 bases respectively, with 23 bases between them. Germline-derived CDR1 and CDR2 are MNHEY and SVGEGT. CDR3: CASSLDRIYSSVYEQYF. CDR3 DNA sequence: TGTGCCAGCAGTCTCGACAGGATTTACTCGTCCGTCTACGAGCAGTACTTC.

The chain carries TRBV27 and TRBJ1-2; possibly TRBD1 for D (6 bases). Germline lookup yields CDR1 MNHEY and CDR2 SMNVEV (reference sequence). V dropped 3 bases and J dropped 5 bases, with 16 bases sitting between them. The CDR3 has 15 residues. The CDR3 sequence is CASSFGRGFGYGYTF. The CDR3 coding sequence is TGTGCCAGCAGTTTTGGCAGGGGTTTTGGTTATGGCTACACCTTC.

This clone was recorded only once. The chain couples TRBV2 to TRBJ2-2, with D possibly TRBD1 on 5 matching bases. The V end was cut by 5 bases, the J end by 7 bases, with 14 bases between. The CDR3 has 14 residues. Germline-derived CDR1 and CDR2 are SNHLY and FYNNEI. This CDR3 is CASSTARDIGELFF. CDR3 coding DNA: TGTGCCAGCAGTACTGCCAGGGATATCGGGGAGCTGTTTTTT.

J is TRBJ2-2 and V is TRBV9; 9 nucleotides agree with TRBD2. The ends lost 3 bases at V and 1 base at J; junction bases unmatched: 4. Germline CDR1 is SGDLS and CDR2 is YYNGEE. The CDR3 has 16 amino acids. CDR3 nucleotide sequence: TGTGCCAGCAGCGAGAGCGGGGGGTTGAACACCGGGGAGCTGTTTTTT. Its translation: CASSESGGLNTGELFF.

The chain joins TRBV5-4 to TRBJ2-3, with 8 bases matching TRBD2. The CDR3 totals 16 residues. After removal of 0 bases from V and 3 bases from J, the junction contained 6 bases not matched to a gene. CDR1 and CDR2 from the germline V gene are SGHNT and YYREEE (reference sequence). The CDR3 DNA sequence: TGTGCCAGCAGCTTGGCAGGTAGCGGGGCGACAGATACGCAGTATTTT. Its protein product is CASSLAGSGATDTQYF.

This chain uses TRBV27 with TRBJ1-1; a possible D gene is TRBD1 (5 bases). The germline V and J ends were trimmed by 3 bases and 0 bases, with 11 bases remaining between them. Germline CDR1 and CDR2: MNHEY and SMNVEV (reference sequence). This CDR3 comprises 15 residues. CDR3 in amino acids: CASSFLGALNTEAFF. CDR3 DNA: TGTGCCAGCAGTTTCTTAGGGGCCTTGAACACTGAAGCTTTCTTT.